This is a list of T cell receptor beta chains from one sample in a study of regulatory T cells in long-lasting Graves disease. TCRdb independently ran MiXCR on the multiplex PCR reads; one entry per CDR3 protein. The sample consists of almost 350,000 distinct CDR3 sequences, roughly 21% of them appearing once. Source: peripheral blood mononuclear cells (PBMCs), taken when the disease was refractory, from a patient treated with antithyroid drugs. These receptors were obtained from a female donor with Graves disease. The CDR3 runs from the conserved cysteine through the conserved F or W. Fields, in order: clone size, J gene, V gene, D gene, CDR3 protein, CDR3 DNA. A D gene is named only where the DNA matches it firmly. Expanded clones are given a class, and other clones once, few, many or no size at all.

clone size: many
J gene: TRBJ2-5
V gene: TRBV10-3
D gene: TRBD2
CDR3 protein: CAISTGTSGVATQYF
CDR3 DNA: TGTGCCATCAGCACCGGGACTAGCGGGGTGGCGACCCAGTACTTC

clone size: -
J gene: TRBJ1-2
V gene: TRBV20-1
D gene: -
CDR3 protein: CSARANLGGNYGYTF
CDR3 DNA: TGCAGTGCTAGAGCAAACTTGGGGGGGAACTATGGCTACACCTTC

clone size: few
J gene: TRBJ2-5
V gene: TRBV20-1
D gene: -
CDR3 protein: CSASLLETQYF
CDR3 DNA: TGCAGTGCTAGCCTCTTAGAGACCCAGTACTTC

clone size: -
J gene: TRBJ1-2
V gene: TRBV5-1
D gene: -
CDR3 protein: CASSLGPGQWRYGYTF
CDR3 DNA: TGCGCCAGCAGCTTGGGGCCAGGCCAATGGAGATATGGCTACACCTTC

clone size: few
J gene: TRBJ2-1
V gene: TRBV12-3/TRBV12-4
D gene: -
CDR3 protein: CASSFQGQTRTYNEQFF
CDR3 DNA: TGTGCCAGCAGTTTCCAGGGACAGACTAGAACCTACAATGAGCAGTTCTTC

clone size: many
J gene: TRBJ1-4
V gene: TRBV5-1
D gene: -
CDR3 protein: CASSTAGRTNEKLFF
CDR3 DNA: TGCGCCAGCAGCACCGCAGGGAGGACTAATGAAAAACTGTTTTTT

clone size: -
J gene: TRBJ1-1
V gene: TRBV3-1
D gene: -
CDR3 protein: CASSQAQGGTDTEAFF
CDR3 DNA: TGTGCCAGCAGCCAAGCGCAAGGGGGGACCGACACTGAAGCTTTCTTT

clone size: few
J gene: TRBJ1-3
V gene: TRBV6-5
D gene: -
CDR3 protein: CASSYLRQSSGNTIYF
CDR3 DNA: TGTGCCAGCAGTTACCTCAGACAGAGTTCTGGAAACACCATATATTTT

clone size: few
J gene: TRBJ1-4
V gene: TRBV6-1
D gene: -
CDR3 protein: CASNPGKLFF
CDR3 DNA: TGTGCCAGCAATCCTGGGAAACTGTTTTTT

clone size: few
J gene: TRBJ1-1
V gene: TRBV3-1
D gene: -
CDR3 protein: CASSPRGSQTEAFF
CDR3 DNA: TGTGCCAGCAGCCCGAGGGGGTCTCAGACTGAAGCTTTCTTT

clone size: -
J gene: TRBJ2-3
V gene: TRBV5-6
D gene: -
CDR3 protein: CASSLITDTQYF
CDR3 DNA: TGTGCCAGCAGCTTGATAACAGATACGCAGTATTTT

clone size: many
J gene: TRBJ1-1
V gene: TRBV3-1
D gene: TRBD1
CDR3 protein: CASSTQTGAEAFF
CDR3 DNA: TGTGCCAGCAGCACACAAACAGGGGCTGAAGCTTTCTTT

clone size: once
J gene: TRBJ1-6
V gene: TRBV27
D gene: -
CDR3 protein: CAGSLHGLSGRRSPLHF
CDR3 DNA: TGTGCCGGCAGTCTACATGGCCTGTCAGGGAGGCGGTCACCCCTCCACTTT

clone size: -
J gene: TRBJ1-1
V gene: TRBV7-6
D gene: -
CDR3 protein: CASSLEVGGTPEAFF
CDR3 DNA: TGTGCCAGCAGCTTAGAAGTGGGGGGGACACCTGAAGCTTTCTTT

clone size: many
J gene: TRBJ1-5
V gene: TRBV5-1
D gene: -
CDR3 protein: CASSNDRNQPQHF
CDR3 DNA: TGCGCCAGCAGCAACGACAGAAATCAGCCCCAGCATTTT

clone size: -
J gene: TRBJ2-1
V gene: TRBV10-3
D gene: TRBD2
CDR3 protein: CAISASSGRASNEQFF
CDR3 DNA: TGTGCCATCAGTGCGAGTAGCGGGAGGGCCAGCAATGAGCAGTTCTTC